This TCR beta chain was documented in a study of CD8 T cells in Susac syndrome. Study context: When blood was collected, patients with Susac syndrome were therapy-naive, were taking corticosteroids, or were receiving intravenous immunoglobulin alone.

The CDR3 is made up of 14 amino acids. The germline V gene encodes CDR1 SGHTA and CDR2 FQGNSA. The germline V and J ends were trimmed by 4 bases and 7 bases, with 16 bases remaining between them. Isolation of CD8+ and CD4+ T cells was performed negatively, whereas enrichment of TEMRA cells was done by FACS. The RNA input was about 0.45 to 1 ug, and it was reverse transcribed with random hexamers. The immunoSEQ assay covered 54 Vbeta and 13 Jbeta segments for CDR3. MiXCR was run by TCRdb on the immunoSEQ multiplex PCR reads, yielding one entry per CDR3 protein. Here the sample spans some 190,000 distinct CDR3 sequences, approximately 94% being singletons.

This receptor was obtained from a human donor with Susac syndrome. V gene TRBV7-2 combines with J gene TRBJ1-2; perhaps TRBD1 as D (6 bases). Sequences were obtained from CD4+ T cells from PBMCs. The DNA of the CDR3 is TGTGCCAGCAGCTCGAGACAGGACGACTTTGGCTACACCTTC. It encodes CASSSRQDDFGYTF.